This T cell receptor (beta chain) was identified during a study of cytomegalovirus exposure and HLA in healthy donors. Study background: The 95 to 150 validation repertoires used a platform that matched the one used for the approximately 610 first-cohort repertoires, as a later analysis reported. Broader study findings: First-cohort TCR clusters tended to co-occur in the approximately 120 validation repertoires, a later analysis found. The study recorded about 160 TCR beta chains that were cytomegalovirus-associated. There were a few CMV-associated chains whose specificity for CMV antigens was confirmed in vitro.

In the case of this clone: Its target is not known.

Repertoires were generated with immunoSEQ multiplex PCR, while TCRdb's copy carries only in-frame clones and drops some. The sample has approximately 64,000 clones; about 89% are singletons. V lost 3 bases and J 2 bases, leaving 11 bases between the germline ends. The CDR3 is made up of 15 amino acids. CDR1 and CDR2 (germline): MDHEN, SYDVKM. The rearrangement joins TRBV28 to TRBJ1-5, with D possibly being TRBD1 (5 bases). The sequence was collected from a woman in her late teens or twenties in good health and CMV-seronegative. Input material: PBMCs. This CDR3 reads CASSFSGVGNQPQHF. DNA of the CDR3: TGTGCCAGCAGTTTTTCGGGGGTTGGCAATCAGCCCCAGCATTTT.